This T cell receptor beta chain was identified in a study of shared clonotypes between healthy human individuals. TCRdb keeps only in-frame clones here, not all; method: immunoSEQ multiplex PCR. Here the sample spans 1,400,000 or so clones, roughly 98.5% being singletons. This clone came up once. Distinct nucleotide sequences in the sample also encode this CDR3. Trimming shortened V by 5 bases and J by 4 bases, and 6 bases separated the two germline ends. The CDR3 spans 11 residues. Germline CDR1 reads MDHEN; CDR2 reads SYDVKM. The sequenced sample was naive CD4+ T cells sorted from blood. Subset reported: CD45RA+ positively selected. This rearrangement joins TRBV28 to TRBJ2-7, with D unclear. This TCR was sampled from a man younger than 45 in good health. CDR3 bases: TGTGCCAGCAGTCCCGGTTACGAGCAGTACTTC. Protein: CASSPGYEQYF.